The rows below give T cell receptor beta chains drawn from one sample of a study of cytomegalovirus exposure and HLA in healthy donors. Assay: immunoSEQ multiplex PCR; the TCRdb copy retains only in-frame clones and omits some. The data hold approximately 70,000 clones, with 65% to 70% observed a single time. The sequenced sample was PBMCs. These receptor sequences come from a man in his forties in good health and CMV-seropositive. Both conserved end residues are part of each CDR3. D genes are given only for firm matches. Only part of the rows carry a size: once, few, many, or a class if the clone is expanded.

>TRBJ2-1|TRBD2|TRBV5-1|.
CASSWTSGKNEQFF
TGCGCCAGCAGCTGGACTAGCGGGAAGAATGAGCAGTTCTTC
>TRBJ2-3|.|TRBV9|.
CASSVDGLSTDTQYF
TGTGCCAGCAGCGTAGACGGTCTTTCCACAGATACGCAGTATTTT
>TRBJ1-4|.|TRBV6-1|medium-sized
CASSEADGGGGEKLFF
TGTGCCAGCAGTGAAGCAGATGGGGGGGGAGGGGAAAAACTGTTTTTT
>TRBJ2-3|TRBD1|TRBV2|few
CASSEGRGTDTQYF
TGTGCCAGCAGTGAAGGCAGGGGGACAGATACGCAGTATTTT
>TRBJ2-7|TRBD2|TRBV5-1|few
CASSPVDSGTTYEQYF
TGCGCCAGCAGCCCAGTGGATAGCGGGACAACCTACGAGCAGTACTTC
>TRBJ1-1|.|TRBV6-5|few
CASNPGRVGDTEAFF
TGTGCCAGCAATCCAGGTAGGGTAGGGGACACTGAAGCTTTCTTT
>TRBJ1-1|TRBD1|TRBV9|.
CASSVGSGIGGIEAFF
TGTGCCAGCAGCGTAGGATCAGGGATAGGGGGCATAGAAGCTTTCTTT
>TRBJ2-2|.|TRBV29-1|.
CSVLRGPNTGELFF
TGCAGCGTTTTGCGGGGCCCGAACACCGGGGAGCTGTTTTTT
>TRBJ2-7|.|TRBV5-6|.
CASSLVGARAYEQYF
TGTGCCAGCAGCTTGGTGGGGGCCAGAGCCTACGAGCAGTACTTC
>TRBJ2-2|TRBD2|TRBV19|few
CASSPGLAGVDTGELFF
TGTGCCAGTAGTCCGGGACTAGCGGGAGTTGACACCGGGGAGCTGTTTTTT